A single sample is the source of the 29 T cell receptor beta chains below, sequenced in a study of blood T cell repertoires in COVID-19 (dated by TCRdb to about 2020). Libraries were made using the immunoSEQ multiplex PCR assay. TCRdb took this table from immuneACCESS and kept in-frame rearrangements with V and J called. Such tables lack part of the clones; where checked against another copy, unresolved V genes explain under half of the gap, and the rest is unexplained. This sample holds about 74,000 clones; about nine tenths were observed only once. The top ten clones comprise 1.5% of the sample. The sample was peripheral blood. The receptor set was obtained from a middle-aged man with acute or convalescent COVID-19.

About this clone itself: Distinct nucleotide sequences in the sample also encode this CDR3. V is TRBV12-3 or TRBV12-4 and J is TRBJ1-2; 8 nucleotides line up with TRBD1. The CDR3 contains 13 residues. The junction had 3 bases not matched to a gene; V was cut back by 5 bases and J by 4 bases. The CDR3 DNA sequence: TGTGCCAGCAGTCCAACAGGGGGCTATGGCTACACCTTC. It is translated as CASSPTGGYGYTF.

This clone was counted between two and nine times. The gene calls are TRBV15 and TRBJ2-1; TRBD2 agrees at 13 bases. The CDR3 consists of 19 residues. Germline CDR1 LNHNV, CDR2 YYDKDF (reference sequence). Trimming removed 0 bases from V and 5 bases from J; junction bases left unmatched: 10. The CDR3 DNA reads as TGTGCCACCAGCAGAGATTTTGGGACTAGCGGGAAAATTAACAATGAGCAGTTCTTC. Translated, it gives CATSRDFGTSGKINNEQFF.

The chain links TRBV27 to TRBJ1-5, with D maybe TRBD1 (6 bases). CDR3 length: 15 residues. Germline-derived CDR1 and CDR2 are MNHEY and SMNVEV (reference sequence). The germline V and J ends were trimmed by 9 bases and 5 bases, with 20 bases remaining between them. The CDR3, as DNA: TGTGCCAGTAAATCATTCGGGGGGGCCTATCAGCCCCAGCATTTT. Translated, it gives CASKSFGGAYQPQHF.

The chain is built from TRBV4-2 and TRBJ2-5; weak D call: TRBD1 (6 bases). The CDR3 spans 15 residues. The V gene's germline CDR1 is LGHNA and CDR2 YNFKEQ. V lost 4 bases and J lost 4, with 16 bases in between. CDR3 DNA: TGTGCCAGCAGCCCATCAAGGGGGAGAGTAGAGACCCAGTACTTC. Amino acid sequence: CASSPSRGRVETQYF.

The V and J genes are TRBV14 and TRBJ2-3; TRBD2 aligns across 13 bases. Germline V CDR1 and CDR2: SGHDN, FVKESK. V was clipped by 3 bases and J by 3 bases; unmatched bases: 3. The CDR3 sequence is 16 residues long. This chain's CDR3 is CASSQTSGRRTDTQYF. CDR3 sequence (DNA): TGTGCCAGCAGCCAGACTAGCGGGAGGAGGACAGATACGCAGTATTTT.

The chain joins TRBV18 to TRBJ2-3, with D tentatively TRBD1 (6 bases). In germline, CDR1 is KGHSH, CDR2 LQKENI. The CDR3 has 15 residues. Trimming left V 8 bases short and J 1 base short, with 16 bases between. The CDR3 here is CASTDGAGGTDTQYF. CDR3 DNA sequence: TGTGCCAGCACCGACGGGGCAGGGGGCACAGATACGCAGTATTTT.

The chain joins TRBV6-2 or TRBV6-3 to TRBJ2-3; maybe TRBD2 (6 bases). The germline CDR1 and CDR2 sequences are MNHEY and SVGEGT. Between the trimmed V and J ends, which lost 2 bases and 4 bases, there was a span of 10 bases. This CDR3 has 14 residues. The DNA for the CDR3 is TGTGCCAGCAGTTACGCCGGGAGAGCAGATACGCAGTATTTT. It is translated as CASSYAGRADTQYF.

The chain links TRBV5-4 to TRBJ2-1; 8 positions match TRBD2. V was clipped by 0 bases and J by 5 bases; unmatched bases: 4. The CDR3 is 15 amino acids. Germline CDR1 SGHNT, CDR2 YYREEE (reference sequence). As DNA, the CDR3 is TGTGCCAGCAGCTTGGGGACTAGCAGGAACAATGAGCAGTTCTTC. This sequence encodes CASSLGTSRNNEQFF.

This chain uses TRBV15 with TRBJ2-2; 7 bases map to TRBD2. Germline CDR1 and CDR2: LNHNV and YYDKDF (reference sequence). The V segment lost 5 bases and the J segment 3 bases; nucleotides outside the gene matches: 12. The CDR3 loop spans 17 amino acids. The CDR3 reads CATSASFGLVDTGELFF. The CDR3, as DNA: TGTGCCACCAGCGCCTCATTCGGACTAGTAGACACCGGGGAGCTGTTTTTT.

The chain employs TRBV3-1 (or the pseudogene TRBV3-2) and TRBJ2-7; possibly TRBD2 for D (6 bases). CDR3 length: 12 amino acids. Trimming left V 7 bases short and J 5 bases short, with 12 bases between. Germline values: CDR1 LGHDT, CDR2 YNNKEL (reference sequence). CDR3 sequence (DNA): TGTGCCAGCACCCGACCGGGGGACGAGCAGTACTTC. As protein: CASTRPGDEQYF.

The chain joins TRBV30 to TRBJ1-2; TRBD1 matches 9 bases. The CDR3 is 14 amino acids. Trimming at V came to 3 bases and at J to 5 bases, leaving 7 bases not matched to a gene. Germline CDR1 reads GTSNPN; CDR2 reads SVGIG (reference sequence). The CDR3 coding sequence is TGTGCCTGGAGAGTCTTGGGGACAGGGTATGGCTACACCTTC. Protein product: CAWRVLGTGYGYTF.

The genes are TRBV30 and TRBJ1-6; 11 bases map to TRBD1. Germline-derived CDR1 and CDR2 are GTSNPN and SVGIG (reference sequence). The CDR3 totals 15 residues. With V trimmed by 1 base and J by 8 bases, 4 bases remained unmatched. The chain's CDR3 is CAWSGWTGGHSPLHF. The CDR3 region has the DNA TGTGCCTGGAGTGGCTGGACAGGGGGCCATTCACCCCTCCACTTT.

This sequence joins TRBV27 and TRBJ2-1; unclear D gene. V lost 4 bases and J lost 6, with 10 bases in between. CDR1 MNHEY and CDR2 SMNVEV come from the germline V gene (reference sequence). This CDR3 contains 13 residues. CDR3 sequence: CASSSWAVNEQFF. DNA of the CDR3: TGTGCCAGCAGTTCGTGGGCCGTCAATGAGCAGTTCTTC.

V usage is TRBV24-1 and J usage is TRBJ1-3; D perhaps matches TRBD1 (5 bases). The CDR3 spans 20 residues. V gave up 1 base and J gave up 0 bases, with 21 bases separating them. The germline V gene has CDR1 KGHDR and CDR2 SFDVKD. CDR3 residues: CATSDLGGLVQGPSGNTIYF. In DNA, the CDR3 is TGTGCCACCAGTGATTTAGGTGGCCTGGTCCAGGGCCCCTCTGGAAACACCATATATTTT.

The chain has TRBV9 and TRBJ2-1; possible D gene TRBD1, 5 bases. Germline V lookup: CDR1 SGDLS, CDR2 YYNGEE. This CDR3 has 13 amino acids. V gave up 4 bases and J gave up 8 bases, with 13 bases separating them. The chain's CDR3 is CASSLSRGYEQFF. CDR3 DNA: TGTGCCAGCAGCTTAAGTAGGGGCTATGAGCAGTTCTTC.

V is TRBV10-3 and J is TRBJ2-3; TRBD1 matches at 9 bases. In germline, CDR1 is ENHRY, CDR2 SYGVKD. V lost 3 bases and J lost 4; bases outside the gene matches: 8. The CDR3 length is 16 residues. CDR3 region: CAISDLDRGRADTQYF. CDR3 coding DNA: TGTGCCATCAGTGACCTAGACAGGGGGAGGGCAGATACGCAGTATTTT.

The gene calls are TRBV3-1 (or the pseudogene TRBV3-2) and TRBJ2-1; 9 nucleotides agree with TRBD2. The CDR3 sequence is 17 residues long. The trim removed 3 bases at V and 0 bases at J, leaving 6 bases unmatched. Germline lookup yields CDR1 LGHDT and CDR2 YNNKEL (reference sequence). In DNA, the CDR3 is TGTGCCAGCAGCCATGAGAGCGGGAGGAGCTCCTACAATGAGCAGTTCTTC. Protein product: CASSHESGRSSYNEQFF.

The chain links TRBV4-3 to TRBJ1-2, with D unclear. CDR3 length: 14 residues. V gave up 5 bases and J gave up 6 bases, with 16 bases separating them. CDR1 and CDR2 from the germline V gene are LGHNA and YSLEER. The CDR3 region has the DNA TGCGCCAGCAGCTTCGGATCTAGGGAGGATGGCTACACCTTC. Its translation: CASSFGSREDGYTF.

Only one count was recorded for this clone. V gene TRBV10-3 combines with J gene TRBJ2-1; TRBD1 might be the D (6 bases). CDR3 length: 12 amino acids. Germline assignment: CDR1 ENHRY and CDR2 SYGVKD. The V end was cut by 6 bases, the J end by 4 bases, with 7 bases between. CDR3 sequence: CAISGQYNEQFF. Here the CDR3 DNA reads TGTGCCATCAGCGGACAGTACAATGAGCAGTTCTTC.

This chain uses TRBV7-2 with TRBJ2-1, with 9 bases that match TRBD1. The CDR3 is 15 residues long. Germline CDR1 is SGHTA and CDR2 is FQGNSA. The V gene end was trimmed by 1 base and the J gene end by 6 bases; junction bases not matched to a gene: 4. CDR3 sequence reads: CASSLDRGRSNEQFF. The CDR3 DNA follows: TGTGCCAGCAGCTTAGACAGGGGGCGCTCCAATGAGCAGTTCTTC.

This clone was detected once. CDR3 residues: CASSLISGSSYEQYF. The CDR3 DNA sequence: TGTGCCAGCAGCTTGATCAGCGGGAGCTCCTACGAGCAGTACTTC. The V and J genes are TRBV5-6 and TRBJ2-7; 8 nucleotides agree with TRBD2. The germline V gene encodes CDR1 SGHDT and CDR2 YYEEEE. J was trimmed by 0 bases and V by 1 base; bases with no gene match: 3. CDR3 length equals 15 residues.

The V gene is TRBV21-1, the J gene TRBJ2-5; no DNA check was done on the table's D call, TRBD1. TRBV21-1 is shown as a pseudogene. The CDR3 has 18 amino acids. CDR3 loop: CASSKGVGTVYRQETQYF. In nucleotides, the CDR3 is TGTGCCAGCAGCAAAGGAGTGGGGACAGTGTACCGCCAAGAGACCCAGTACTTC.

This clone is a singleton in its sample. The rearrangement joins TRBV19 to TRBJ1-5; D gene ambiguous. The germline CDR1 and CDR2 sequences are LNHDA and SQIVND (reference sequence). Trimming removed 9 bases from V and 3 bases from J, with 12 bases in between. The CDR3 runs to 13 residues. The CDR3 nucleotides read TGTGCCAGCCGTGGGGAGGACAATCAGCCCCAGCATTTT. Protein sequence: CASRGEDNQPQHF.

The chain carries TRBV9 and TRBJ1-2; TRBD1 agrees at 9 bases. The V gene end was trimmed by 4 bases and the J gene end by 9 bases; junction bases not matched to a gene: 7. The CDR3 spans 13 residues. Germline assignment: CDR1 SGDLS and CDR2 YYNGEE. CDR3 coding DNA: TGTGCCAGCAGCCCCTACAGGGGGCGTAGCTACACCTTC. Its translation: CASSPYRGRSYTF. The complete variable domain, with remaining parts taken from reference TRBV9 and TRBJ1-2, reads DSGVTQTPKHLITATGQRVTLRCSPRSGDLSVYWYQQSLDQGLQFLIQYYNGEERAKGNILERFSAQQFPDLHSELNLSSLELGDSALYFCASSPYRGRSYTFGSGTRLTVV.

In DNA, the CDR3 is TGCAGTGCTAGTGGAGCGGGGGGTAGGAATGAGCAGTTCTTC. This codes for CSASGAGGRNEQFF. The J gene is TRBJ2-1, the V gene TRBV20-1, with TRBD2 identical over 9 bases. The length of the CDR3 is 14 residues. CDR1 is DFQATT, CDR2 SNEGSKA, per germline (reference sequence). V lost 3 bases and J lost 7; bases outside the gene matches: 7.

The rearrangement joins TRBV27 to TRBJ1-6; D is perhaps TRBD1 (5 bases). The V end was cut by 4 bases, the J end by 9 bases, with 13 bases between. Germline CDR1 MNHEY, CDR2 SMNVEV (reference sequence). The CDR3 is 14 amino acids. DNA of the CDR3: TGTGCCAGCAGTTATAGGTTAGACAGTTCACCCCTCCACTTT. The encoded protein is CASSYRLDSSPLHF.

This sequence joins TRBV2 and TRBJ2-5; tentative D call: TRBD1 (6 bases). Germline V gives CDR1 SNHLY, CDR2 FYNNEI. Between the trimmed V and J ends, which lost 4 bases and 3 bases, there was a span of 9 bases. The CDR3 is 13 residues long. This CDR3 is CASSVTGEETQYF. CDR3 coding DNA: TGTGCCAGCAGTGTGACAGGAGAAGAGACCCAGTACTTC.

This clone was recorded only once. The chain couples TRBV18 to TRBJ1-4, with D maybe TRBD1 (6 bases). CDR1 KGHSH and CDR2 LQKENI come from the germline V gene. The CDR3 sequence is 15 residues long. V lost 3 bases to trimming and J lost 5 bases, with 13 bases between them. This CDR3 reads CASSPIGTPNEKLFF. The CDR3 nucleotides are TGTGCCAGCTCACCGATCGGGACACCAAATGAAAAACTGTTTTTT.

The chain couples TRBV28 to TRBJ1-2, with a tentative D call TRBD1 (5 bases). V was cut by 6 bases and J by 8 bases, with 19 bases left in between. The CDR3 runs 14 residues. The germline CDR1 and CDR2 sequences are MDHEN and SYDVKM. The CDR3 nucleotides read TGTGCCAGCAGCCAGCCCCAGGGATTTGGCGGCTACACCTTC. Amino acid sequence: CASSQPQGFGGYTF.